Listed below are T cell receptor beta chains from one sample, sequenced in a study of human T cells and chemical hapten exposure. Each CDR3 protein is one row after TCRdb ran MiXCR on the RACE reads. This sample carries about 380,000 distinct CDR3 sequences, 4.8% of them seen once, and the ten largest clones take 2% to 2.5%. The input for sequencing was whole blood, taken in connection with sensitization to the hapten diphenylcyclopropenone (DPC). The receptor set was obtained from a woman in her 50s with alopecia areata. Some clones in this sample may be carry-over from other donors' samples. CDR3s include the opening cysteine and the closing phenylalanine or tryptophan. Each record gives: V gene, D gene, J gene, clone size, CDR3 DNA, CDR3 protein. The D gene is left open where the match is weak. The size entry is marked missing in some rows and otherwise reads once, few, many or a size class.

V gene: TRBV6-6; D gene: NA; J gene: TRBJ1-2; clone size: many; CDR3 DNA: TGTGCCAGCAGTCAAACAGGGAGAAACGGCTATGGCTACACCTTC; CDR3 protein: CASSQTGRNGYGYTF
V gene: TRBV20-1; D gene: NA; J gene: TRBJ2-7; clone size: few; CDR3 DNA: TGCAGTGCTAGAGATCACCCCTACGAGCAGTACTTC; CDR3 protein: CSARDHPYEQYF
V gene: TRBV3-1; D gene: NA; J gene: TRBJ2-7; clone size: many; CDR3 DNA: TGTGCCAGCAGCCAGGGGACCGGGACGATATCCTACGAGCAGTACTTC; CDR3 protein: CASSQGTGTISYEQYF
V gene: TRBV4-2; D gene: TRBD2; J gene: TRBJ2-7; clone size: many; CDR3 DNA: TGTGCCAGCAGCCAATTATCTAGCGGGTACGAGCAGTACTTC; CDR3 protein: CASSQLSSGYEQYF
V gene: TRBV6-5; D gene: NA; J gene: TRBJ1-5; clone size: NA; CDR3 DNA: TGTGCCAGCAAGGGAGGGGGCAATCAGCCCCAGCATTTT; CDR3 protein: CASKGGGNQPQHF
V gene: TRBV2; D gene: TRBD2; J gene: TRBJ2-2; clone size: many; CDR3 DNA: TGTGCCAGCAGGGGGACTAGTATCCTCCTCGGGGAGCTGTTTTTT; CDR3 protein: CASRGTSILLGELFF
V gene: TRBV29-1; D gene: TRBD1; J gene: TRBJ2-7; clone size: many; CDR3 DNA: TGCAGCGTTCTCTCCCGGGACAGGGAAAATTCCTACGAGCAGTACTTC; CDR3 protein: CSVLSRDRENSYEQYF
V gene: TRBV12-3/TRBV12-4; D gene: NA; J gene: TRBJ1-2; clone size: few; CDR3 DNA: TGTGCCAGCAGTGGCCCGGGCTCAGCTAACTATGGCTACACCTTC; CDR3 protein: CASSGPGSANYGYTF
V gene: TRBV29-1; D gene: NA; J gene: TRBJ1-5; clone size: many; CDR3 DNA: TGCAGCGTTCTTTTGGGAAGCAATCAGCCCCAGCATTTT; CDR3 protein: CSVLLGSNQPQHF
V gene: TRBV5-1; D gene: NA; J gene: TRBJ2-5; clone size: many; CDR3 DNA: TGCGCCAGCAGGAGGGTTTTCGGGGGACAGCAAGAGACCCAGTACTTC; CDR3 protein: CASRRVFGGQQETQYF
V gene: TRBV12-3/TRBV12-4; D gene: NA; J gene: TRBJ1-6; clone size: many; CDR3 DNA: TGTGCCAGCAGTCCCTCCGGTTCACCCCTCCACTTT; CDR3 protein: CASSPSGSPLHF
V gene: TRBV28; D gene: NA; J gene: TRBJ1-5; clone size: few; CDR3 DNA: TGTGCCAGCAACAACGGGGGGGCGGGCAATCAGCCCCAGCATTTT; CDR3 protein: CASNNGGAGNQPQHF
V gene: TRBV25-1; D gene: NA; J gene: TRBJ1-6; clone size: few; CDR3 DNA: TGTGCCAGCAGTGAAACGGGACATTCACCCCTCCACTTT; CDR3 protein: CASSETGHSPLHF